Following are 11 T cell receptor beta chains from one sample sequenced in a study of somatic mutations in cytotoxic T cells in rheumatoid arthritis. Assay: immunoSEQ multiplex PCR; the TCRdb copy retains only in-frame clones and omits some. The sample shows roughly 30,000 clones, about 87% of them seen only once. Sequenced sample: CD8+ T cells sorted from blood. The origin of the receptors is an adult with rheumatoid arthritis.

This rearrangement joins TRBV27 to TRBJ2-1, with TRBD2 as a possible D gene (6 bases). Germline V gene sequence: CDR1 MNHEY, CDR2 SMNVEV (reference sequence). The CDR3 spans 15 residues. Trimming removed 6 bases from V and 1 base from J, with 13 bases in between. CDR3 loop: CASSPGLLSYNEQFF. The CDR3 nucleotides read TGTGCCAGCAGCCCCGGACTACTTTCCTACAATGAGCAGTTCTTC.

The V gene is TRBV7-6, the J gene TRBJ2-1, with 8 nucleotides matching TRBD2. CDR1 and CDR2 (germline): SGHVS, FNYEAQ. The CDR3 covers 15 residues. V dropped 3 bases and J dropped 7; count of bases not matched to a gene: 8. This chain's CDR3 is CASSFSLAGLNEQFF. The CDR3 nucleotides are TGTGCCAGCAGCTTTAGCCTAGCGGGTTTAAATGAGCAGTTCTTC. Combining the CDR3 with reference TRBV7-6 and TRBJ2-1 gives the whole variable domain GAGVSQSPRYKVTKRGQDVALRCDPISGHVSLYWYRQALGQGPEFLTYFNYEAQQDKSGLPNDRFSAERPEGSISTLTIQRTEQRDSAMYRCASSFSLAGLNEQFFGPGTRLTVL.

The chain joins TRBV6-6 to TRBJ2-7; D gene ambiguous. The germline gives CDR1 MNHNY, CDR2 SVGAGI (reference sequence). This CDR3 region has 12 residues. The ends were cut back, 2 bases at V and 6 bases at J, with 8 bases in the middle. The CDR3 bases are TGTGCCAGCAGTTACATGGGCCCCGAGCAGTACTTC. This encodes CASSYMGPEQYF.

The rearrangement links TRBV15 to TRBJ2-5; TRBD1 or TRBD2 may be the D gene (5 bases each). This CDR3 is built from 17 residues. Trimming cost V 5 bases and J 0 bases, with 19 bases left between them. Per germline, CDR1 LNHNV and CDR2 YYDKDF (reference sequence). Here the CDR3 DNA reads TGTGCCACCAGCCCTTGGGGGAATCTCCGGGACCAAGAGACCCAGTACTTC. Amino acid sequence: CATSPWGNLRDQETQYF.

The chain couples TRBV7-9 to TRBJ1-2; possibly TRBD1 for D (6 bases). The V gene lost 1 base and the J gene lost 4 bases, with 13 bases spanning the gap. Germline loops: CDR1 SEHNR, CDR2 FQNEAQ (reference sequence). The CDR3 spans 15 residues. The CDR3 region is CASSLVDSYSYGYTF. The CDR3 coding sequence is TGTGCCAGCAGCTTAGTGGACAGCTATTCCTATGGCTACACCTTC.

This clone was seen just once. CDR3 loop: CASSLGAGFEAFF. CDR3 coding DNA: TGTGCCAGCAGCTTGGGAGCAGGGTTTGAAGCTTTCTTT. The chain combines TRBV11-2 with TRBJ1-1, with D maybe TRBD1 (5 bases). The CDR3 extends over 13 amino acids. Deletions cut 3 bases from V and 7 bases from J, with 12 bases between. Germline V gene data show CDR1 as SGHAT and CDR2 as FQNNGV.

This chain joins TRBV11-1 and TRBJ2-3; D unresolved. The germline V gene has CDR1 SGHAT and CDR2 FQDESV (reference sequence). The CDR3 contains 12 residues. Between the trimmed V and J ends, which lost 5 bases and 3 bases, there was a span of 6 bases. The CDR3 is CASSPDTDTQYF. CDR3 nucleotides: TGTGCCAGCAGCCCTGATACAGATACGCAGTATTTT.

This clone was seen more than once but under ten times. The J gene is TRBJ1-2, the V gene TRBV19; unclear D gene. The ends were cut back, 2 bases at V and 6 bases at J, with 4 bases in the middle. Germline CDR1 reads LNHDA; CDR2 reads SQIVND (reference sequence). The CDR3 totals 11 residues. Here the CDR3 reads CASSIWDGYTF. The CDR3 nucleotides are TGTGCCAGTAGTATATGGGATGGCTACACCTTC.

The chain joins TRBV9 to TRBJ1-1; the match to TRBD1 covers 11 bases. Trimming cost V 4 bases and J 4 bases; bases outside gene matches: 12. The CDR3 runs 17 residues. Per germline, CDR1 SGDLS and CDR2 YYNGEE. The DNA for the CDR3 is TGTGCCAGCAGCTCTATCCCGGGGACAGGGGGTCGCACTGAAGCTTTCTTT. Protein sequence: CASSSIPGTGGRTEAFF.

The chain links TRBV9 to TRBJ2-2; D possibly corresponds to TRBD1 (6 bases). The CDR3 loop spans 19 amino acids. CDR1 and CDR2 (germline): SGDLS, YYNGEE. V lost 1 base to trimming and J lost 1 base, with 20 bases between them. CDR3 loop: CASSVRTETILRNTGELFF. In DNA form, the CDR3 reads TGTGCCAGCAGCGTAAGGACAGAGACTATCTTGAGGAACACCGGGGAGCTGTTTTTT.

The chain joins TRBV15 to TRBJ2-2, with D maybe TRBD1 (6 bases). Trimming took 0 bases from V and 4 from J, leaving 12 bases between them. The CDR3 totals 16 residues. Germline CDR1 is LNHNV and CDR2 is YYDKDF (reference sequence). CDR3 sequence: CATSRDKTGGTGELFF. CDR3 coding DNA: TGTGCCACCAGCAGAGATAAGACAGGAGGCACCGGGGAGCTGTTTTTT.